The entry below describes one T cell receptor (beta chain). Its antigen is unknown. The CDR3 runs 14 residues. With V trimmed by 8 bases and J by 5 bases, 7 bases remained unmatched. Per the germline V gene, CDR1 is MNHEY and CDR2 is SVGAGI. The sample originates from a study of cytomegalovirus exposure and HLA in healthy donors. PCR was performed using 60 Vbeta and 13 Jbeta primers. Some clones are missing from TCRdb's copy, which holds only in-frame ones; the method was immunoSEQ multiplex PCR. The table has 150,000 to 200,000 clones, 75% to 90% seen once. General study results and limits: Sequencing depth across donors, presence/absence analyses assumed, was roughly uniform. Productive rates of about 90% or about 30% were seen for most TCR beta V segments in an earlier analysis.

The sample taken for sequencing was PBMCs. V usage is TRBV6-5 and J usage is TRBJ2-3; 10 bases agree with TRBD2. This clonotype was sampled from a woman aged 45-65 years in good health and CMV-seropositive. CDR3 sequence: CASQLAGRGDTQYF. The CDR3 nucleotides read TGTGCCAGCCAACTAGCGGGGCGAGGAGATACGCAGTATTTT.